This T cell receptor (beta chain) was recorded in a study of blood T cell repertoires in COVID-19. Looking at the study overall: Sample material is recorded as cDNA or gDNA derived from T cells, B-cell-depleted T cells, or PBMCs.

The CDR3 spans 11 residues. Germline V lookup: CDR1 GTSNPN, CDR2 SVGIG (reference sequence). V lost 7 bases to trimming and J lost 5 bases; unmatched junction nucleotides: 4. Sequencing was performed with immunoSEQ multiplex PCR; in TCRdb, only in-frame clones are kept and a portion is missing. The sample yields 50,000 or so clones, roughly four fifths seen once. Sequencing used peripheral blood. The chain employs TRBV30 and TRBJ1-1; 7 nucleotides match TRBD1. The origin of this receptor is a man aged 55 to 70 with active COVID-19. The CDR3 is CASTGETEAFF. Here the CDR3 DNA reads TGTGCCTCTACAGGGGAGACTGAAGCTTTCTTT.